The 28 T cell receptor beta chains listed next were all sequenced from one sample in a study of a mutant IDH1 vaccine in newly diagnosed glioma. The table came from immunoSEQ multiplex PCR; TCRdb's copy has only in-frame clones and leaves some out. The sample gives 90,000 to 100,000 clones, about 87% of which show up once; roughly 0.54% is in the top ten. Sample time point: baseline, week 1 (first vaccination visit). Regarding treatment: pre-vaccination baseline after standard-of-care therapy. This specimen consisted of PBMCs, obtained from a glioma patient treated with radiotherapy, temozolomide or both. Every receptor here comes from a woman between 50 and 59 years old with glioma.

The chain uses TRBV27 and TRBJ1-2; 9 bases are a match to TRBD1. The length of the CDR3 is 13 residues. Germline V gives CDR1 MNHEY, CDR2 SMNVEV (reference sequence). V shed 6 bases, J shed 6 bases, and the junction held 5 bases outside the gene matches. In nucleotides, the CDR3 is TGTGCCAGCAGGGGGACAGGGTTGAATGGCTACACCTTC. Protein product: CASRGTGLNGYTF.

The chain is built from TRBV14 and TRBJ2-1, with 10 bases matching TRBD2. Per germline, CDR1 SGHDN and CDR2 FVKESK. The CDR3 totals 17 residues. V trimming: 1 base; J trimming: 8 bases; junction bases outside the gene matches: 11. CDR3 DNA sequence: TGTGCCAGCAGCCAAGGACGGACTAGCGGCCTAAGGGATGAGCAGTTCTTC. As protein: CASSQGRTSGLRDEQFF.

In this sample, this clone turned up once. V usage is TRBV7-9 and J usage is TRBJ1-1; TRBD1 matches at 7 bases. The J segment lost 10 bases and the V segment lost 3 bases, leaving 5 bases of the junction unmatched. Looked up from germline, CDR1 is SEHNR and CDR2 is FQNEAQ (reference sequence). This CDR3 has 12 residues. CDR3 region: CASSLPGQLAFF. Written as DNA, the CDR3 is TGTGCCAGCAGCTTGCCGGGACAGCTAGCTTTCTTT.

This chain connects TRBV5-5 to TRBJ2-7; TRBD2 aligns across 8 bases. Trimming at V came to 0 bases and at J to 3 bases, leaving 5 bases not matched to a gene. The CDR3 totals 15 residues. Germline CDR1 reads SGHKS; CDR2 reads YYEKEE (reference sequence). Written as DNA, the CDR3 is TGTGCCAGCAGCTTGGCAGCGGGAGACTTCTACGAGCAGTACTTC. It encodes CASSLAAGDFYEQYF.

V is TRBV10-3 and J is TRBJ2-5; 10 nucleotides align to TRBD2. CDR1 is ENHRY and CDR2 is SYGVKD in the germline V gene. The CDR3 sequence is 15 residues long. V lost 3 bases and J lost 3; bases outside the gene matches: 4. The CDR3 coding sequence is TGTGCCATCAGTGATCTAGCGGGAGTGGAAGAGACCCAGTACTTC. Translating it yields CAISDLAGVEETQYF.

The gene calls are TRBV28 and TRBJ2-3; D gene unclear. Germline CDR1 is MDHEN and CDR2 is SYDVKM. V gave up 1 base and J gave up 3 bases, with 8 bases separating them. The CDR3 sequence is 14 residues long. CDR3 sequence: CASSLLDPTDTQYF. In DNA, the CDR3 is TGTGCCAGCAGTTTATTAGATCCTACAGATACGCAGTATTTT.

The chain combines TRBV30 with TRBJ1-1; D is unclear. Germline CDR1 is GTSNPN and CDR2 is SVGIG (reference sequence). The CDR3 length is 12 residues. V lost 4 bases to trimming and J lost 4 bases, with 10 bases between them. In DNA form, the CDR3 reads TGTGCCTGGAACTTGGGAGGCACTGAAGCTTTCTTT. Protein sequence: CAWNLGGTEAFF. The full variable domain, in which reference TRBV30 and TRBJ1-1 provide the parts outside the CDR3, is SQTIHQWPATLVQPVGSPLSLECTVEGTSNPNLYWYRQAAGRGLQLLFYSVGIGQISSEVPQNLSASRPQDRQFILSSKKLLLSDSGFYLCAWNLGGTEAFFGQGTRLTVV.

The chain employs TRBV29-1 and TRBJ1-1, with D unclear. V was shortened by 8 bases and J by 0 bases, with 13 bases between the two germline ends. The CDR3 consists of 13 residues. Germline V gene data show CDR1 as SQVTM and CDR2 as ANQGSEA. The CDR3 DNA sequence: TGCAGCTCAGAACAGAGATTGAACACTGAAGCTTTCTTT. Amino acids: CSSEQRLNTEAFF.

The chain carries TRBV27 and TRBJ2-7, with D perhaps TRBD2 (5 bases). The germline V gene has CDR1 MNHEY and CDR2 SMNVEV (reference sequence). The CDR3 has 16 residues. V lost 5 bases to trimming and J lost 0 bases, with 17 bases between them. DNA for the CDR3: TGTGCCAGCAGTCAGCGGTGGCAGGCCAGCTCCTACGAGCAGTACTTC. This encodes CASSQRWQASSYEQYF.

J is TRBJ1-5 and V is TRBV18; 9 bases align to TRBD1. Germline V lookup: CDR1 KGHSH, CDR2 LQKENI. The CDR3 is made up of 14 amino acids. Germline trimming cut 3 bases from V and 5 bases from J; bases unmatched to any gene: 2. CDR3 sequence reads: CASSPTGGDQPQHF. The CDR3 region has the DNA TGTGCCAGCTCACCTACAGGGGGCGATCAGCCCCAGCATTTT.

The chain is built from TRBV19 and TRBJ1-4; TRBD1 aligns across 11 bases. Trimming removed 5 bases from V and 13 bases from J; junction bases left unmatched: 15. The CDR3 spans 16 residues. CDR1 LNHDA and CDR2 SQIVND come from the germline V gene (reference sequence). CDR3 sequence: CASSPHYLDRGRGLFF. The DNA of the CDR3 is TGTGCCAGTAGTCCACACTATTTGGACAGGGGGCGGGGACTGTTTTTT. Full variable domain (remainder filled in from reference TRBV19 and TRBJ1-4): DGGITQSPKYLFRKEGQNVTLSCEQNLNHDAMYWYRQDPGQGLRLIYYSQIVNDFQKGDIAEGYSVSREKKESFPLTVTSAQKNPTAFYLCASSPHYLDRGRGLFFGSGTQLSVL.

The chain is built from TRBV19 and TRBJ2-7; 7 nucleotides align to TRBD2. Germline lookup yields CDR1 LNHDA and CDR2 SQIVND (reference sequence). V lost 2 bases, J lost 0 bases, and 13 bases stayed unmatched. This CDR3 spans 18 amino acids. CDR3 sequence reads: CASSISFSGNVFSYEQYF. DNA for the CDR3: TGTGCCAGTAGTATAAGCTTCAGCGGGAACGTTTTCTCCTACGAGCAGTACTTC.

The chain recombines TRBV30 with TRBJ2-7; no definite D call. V lost 0 bases and J lost 0, with 12 bases in between. The CDR3 length is 15 residues. Germline loops: CDR1 GTSNPN, CDR2 SVGIG (reference sequence). This chain's CDR3 is CAWSVRLFTSYEQYF. CDR3 DNA: TGTGCCTGGAGTGTACGGCTGTTCACCTCCTACGAGCAGTACTTC. Supplemented by reference TRBV30 and TRBJ2-7, the full variable domain reads SQTIHQWPATLVQPVGSPLSLECTVEGTSNPNLYWYRQAAGRGLQLLFYSVGIGQISSEVPQNLSASRPQDRQFILSSKKLLLSDSGFYLCAWSVRLFTSYEQYFGPGTRLTVT.

V and J are TRBV28 and TRBJ2-1, with 7 bases lining up with TRBD2. The CDR3 totals 16 residues. The ends lost 7 bases at V and 4 bases at J; junction bases unmatched: 13. CDR1 and CDR2 from the germline V gene are MDHEN and SYDVKM. The CDR3 loop is CASTSALAETYNEQFF. In nucleotides, the CDR3 is TGTGCCAGCACGTCCGCGCTAGCGGAAACATACAATGAGCAGTTCTTC.

The chain joins TRBV7-2 to TRBJ2-2; 14 bases align to TRBD2. This CDR3 has 18 residues. With V trimmed by 3 bases and J by 2 bases, 5 bases remained unmatched. CDR1 and CDR2 from the germline V gene are SGHTA and FQGNSA. DNA for the CDR3: TGTGCCAGCAGCTTCCGACTAGCGGGAGGGCTAAACACCGGGGAGCTGTTTTTT. It yields the protein CASSFRLAGGLNTGELFF.

This sequence joins TRBV27 and TRBJ2-1, with 8 bases identical to TRBD1. The CDR3 is made up of 18 amino acids. Per the germline V gene, CDR1 is MNHEY and CDR2 is SMNVEV (reference sequence). V lost 2 bases to trimming and J lost 5 bases; unmatched junction nucleotides: 14. The chain's CDR3 is CASSLRVGRDRLHNEQFF. CDR3 in DNA: TGTGCCAGCAGTTTAAGGGTTGGACGGGACAGGTTGCACAATGAGCAGTTCTTC.

This clone was observed once. The genes are TRBV2 and TRBJ2-1; the match to TRBD2 covers 8 bases. The ends lost 4 bases at V and 3 bases at J; junction bases unmatched: 5. Per germline, CDR1 SNHLY and CDR2 FYNNEI. This CDR3 spans 15 amino acids. The CDR3: CASSALAGNYNEQFF. CDR3 nucleotide sequence: TGTGCCAGCAGTGCCTTAGCGGGAAACTACAATGAGCAGTTCTTC.

The chain combines TRBV5-1 with TRBJ2-5; 8 bases match TRBD2. Germline CDR1 is SGHRS and CDR2 is YFSETQ. V shed 5 bases, J shed 4 bases, and the junction held 10 bases outside the gene matches. The CDR3 runs 15 residues. The CDR3 DNA sequence: TGCGCCAGCAGTGCGGGAGGCCACACAAGAGAGACCCAGTACTTC. This gives the protein CASSAGGHTRETQYF.

This rearrangement joins TRBV25-1 to TRBJ2-1; TRBD2 matches at 7 bases. CDR1 and CDR2 (germline): MGHDK, SYGVNS. The CDR3 is made up of 16 amino acids. Trimming removed 10 bases from V and 0 bases from J; junction bases left unmatched: 12. The CDR3 is CATMGYLAVSYNEQFF. In nucleotides, the CDR3 is TGTGCCACCATGGGTTACCTAGCGGTCTCCTACAATGAGCAGTTCTTC.

This clone was detected once. This chain uses TRBV4-1 with TRBJ1-4; D possibly corresponds to TRBD1 (5 bases). This CDR3 is 16 amino acids long. CDR1 and CDR2 from the germline V gene are MGHRA and YSYEKL. Trimming took 1 base from V and 4 from J, leaving 13 bases between them. CDR3 coding DNA: TGCGCCAGCAGCCAAGTATGGAGACAGAATAATGAAAAACTGTTTTTT. It specifies CASSQVWRQNNEKLFF.

J is TRBJ1-1 and V is TRBV6-6, with 7 bases that match TRBD1. This CDR3 has 13 residues. Germline lookup yields CDR1 MNHNY and CDR2 SVGAGI (reference sequence). Losses at the gene ends were 5 bases for V and 3 bases for J; bases not matched to a gene: 3. Written as DNA, the CDR3 is TGTGCCAGCAGTAGGGGACAGTACACTGAAGCTTTCTTT. This gives the protein CASSRGQYTEAFF.

The chain joins TRBV29-1 to TRBJ2-1; TRBD2 matches 9 bases. The CDR3 length is 15 residues. CDR1 is SQVTM, CDR2 ANQGSEA, per germline. With V trimmed by 6 bases and J by 0 bases, 6 bases remained unmatched. Here the CDR3 DNA reads TGCAGCGTCGGAAGCGGGAGGAACTCCTACAATGAGCAGTTCTTC. Translation gives CSVGSGRNSYNEQFF.

This chain joins TRBV4-1 and TRBJ2-1; possibly TRBD1 for D (6 bases). Trimming removed 5 bases from V and 0 bases from J, with 17 bases in between. Germline V gene sequence: CDR1 MGHRA, CDR2 YSYEKL. The CDR3 covers 17 residues. As DNA, the CDR3 is TGCGCCAGCAGCGAAGTCTGGACAGAAAGCTCCTACAATGAGCAGTTCTTC. Translation: CASSEVWTESSYNEQFF.

The chain recombines TRBV1 with TRBJ2-3; the DNA was not used to check the table's D call, TRBD2. TRBV1 represents a pseudogene. CDR3 length: 16 residues. The CDR3 loop reads CTSSRTLAGGPDTQYF. Here the CDR3 DNA reads TGCACCAGCAGCCGGACACTAGCGGGAGGCCCAGATACGCAGTATTTT.

The chain uses TRBV27 and TRBJ2-5, with D possibly being TRBD1 (5 bases). V was pared by 3 bases and J by 5 bases, with 10 bases between. There are 13 residues in the CDR3. From germline, CDR1 is MNHEY and CDR2 SMNVEV (reference sequence). For the CDR3, the DNA is TGTGCCAGCAGTTTCGGCAAGGGGGAGACCCAGTACTTC. Protein sequence: CASSFGKGETQYF.

The chain uses TRBV10-3 and TRBJ1-1; weak D call: TRBD1 (5 bases). The germline V and J ends were trimmed by 5 bases and 3 bases, with 22 bases remaining between them. Per germline, CDR1 ENHRY and CDR2 SYGVKD. The CDR3 extends over 17 amino acids. Written as DNA, the CDR3 is TGTGCCATCAGTAGGGGTGTTTTAACGTCCGGGTACACTGAAGCTTTCTTT. Encoded protein: CAISRGVLTSGYTEAFF.

The V gene is TRBV11-1, the J gene TRBJ2-1, with 8 bases matching TRBD1. Germline lookup yields CDR1 SGHAT and CDR2 FQDESV (reference sequence). The CDR3 totals 16 residues. J was trimmed by 8 bases and V by 5 bases; bases with no gene match: 14. CDR3 in DNA: TGTGCCAGCAGCCTGACCGGACAGGGAGGTCGGGATGAGCAGTTCTTC. Translation: CASSLTGQGGRDEQFF. Looking up the rest from reference TRBV11-1 and TRBJ2-1 gives the full variable domain: EAEVAQSPRYKITEKSQAVAFWCDPISGHATLYWYRQILGQGPELLVQFQDESVVDDSQLPKDRFSAERLKGVDSTLKIQPAELGDSAMYLCASSLTGQGGRDEQFFGPGTRLTVL.

The chain has TRBV18 and TRBJ2-7, with D hard to call. V was clipped by 0 bases and J by 5 bases, with 8 bases between them. There are 13 residues in the CDR3. Germline CDR1 is KGHSH and CDR2 is LQKENI. For the CDR3, the DNA is TGTGCCAGCTCACCACCAGGCCTCGACGAGCAGTACTTC. This encodes CASSPPGLDEQYF.